This paragraph reports one T cell receptor beta chain. These data come from a study of T-cell memory formation after mild COVID-19. Turning to the study itself: Across donors, TCR clusters were largely donor specific.

This CDR3 region has 14 residues. Trimming cost V 6 bases and J 8 bases; bases outside gene matches: 10. From 5'RACE with constant-segment primers came TCR alpha and TCR beta cDNA libraries that carried sample barcodes and UMIs. MiXCR, run by TCRdb on the 5' RACE reads, gives a single entry per CDR3 protein. This table holds around 250,000 distinct CDR3 sequences, approximately 15% found once. The TCR sequence derives from an adult woman who had mild COVID-19 (a few samples of this study predate the infection). Cell type and time point are not known. Sequencing was done on a sample of PBMCs or a T cell subset sorted from them (not recorded which). The chain combines TRBV12-3 or TRBV12-4 with TRBJ1-2; 9 bases map to TRBD1. This CDR3 reads CASRITGGAWGYTF. In DNA, the CDR3 is TGTGCCAGCAGGATTACAGGGGGCGCTTGGGGCTACACCTTC.